This paragraph covers one TCR beta chain sequence. The CDR3 length is 16 residues. The V and J ends lost 1 base and 3 bases respectively, with 12 bases between them. CDR1 and CDR2 (germline): MNHNS, SASEGT. This sample was taken from a study of technical replicates of blood from a handful of donors. The table came from immunoSEQ multiplex PCR; TCRdb's copy has only in-frame clones and leaves some out. The sample contains tens of thousands of clones, 94% of which appear only once. V usage is TRBV6-1 and J usage is TRBJ2-2, with a tentative D call TRBD1 (6 bases). The TCR originated in a human donor in good health. The sequenced sample was T cells isolated from PBMCs. CDR3 in amino acids: CASSEGLGADTGELFF. The CDR3, as DNA: TGTGCCAGCAGTGAAGGGTTGGGGGCCGACACCGGGGAGCTGTTTTTT.